This T cell receptor (beta chain) was profiled in a study of T cell responses to AZD1222 COVID-19 vaccine. Study-wide findings and caveats: Targets within unmutated variant regions were reportedly found for nearly half of spike-specific TCRs. No repertoire was sampled before or during the peak T cell response, only after it.

With respect to this clone: The antigen is undetermined.

Clones were sequenced by immunoSEQ multiplex PCR, and TCRdb holds only the in-frame ones, with some missing. This sample has 250,000 to 300,000 clones, with around 92% found just once. Trimming took 1 base from V and 1 from J; bases not matched to a gene: 2. This CDR3 contains 16 residues. Germline CDR1 is LGHNT and CDR2 is FRNRAP. The material sequenced was peripheral blood, taken 28 days after the second AZD1222 dose. This rearrangement joins TRBV12-5 to TRBJ2-5; TRBD2 matches 11 bases. The TCR sequence derives from an adult who received the AZD1222 COVID-19 vaccine. CDR3 bases: TGTGCTAGTGGTTTGGGACTAGCGGGAACCCAAGAGACCCAGTACTTC. Its translation is CASGLGLAGTQETQYF. Drawing the rest from reference TRBV12-5 and TRBJ2-5, the complete variable domain is DARVTQTPRHKVTEMGQEVTMRCQPILGHNTVFWYRQTMMQGLELLAYFRNRAPLDDSGMPKDRFSAEMPDATLATLKIQPSEPRDSAVYFCASGLGLAGTQETQYFGPGTRLLVL.